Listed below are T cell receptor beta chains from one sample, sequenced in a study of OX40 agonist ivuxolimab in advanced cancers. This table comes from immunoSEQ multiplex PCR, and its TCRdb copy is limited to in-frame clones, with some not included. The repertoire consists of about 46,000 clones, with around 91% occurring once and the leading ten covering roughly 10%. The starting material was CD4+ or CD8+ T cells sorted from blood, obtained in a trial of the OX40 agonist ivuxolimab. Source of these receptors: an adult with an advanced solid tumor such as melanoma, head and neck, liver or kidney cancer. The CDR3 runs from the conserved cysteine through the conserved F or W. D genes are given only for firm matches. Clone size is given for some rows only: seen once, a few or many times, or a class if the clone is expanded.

CDR3: CAWSEVGKDEQYF
DNA: TGTGCCTGGAGTGAGGTAGGGAAGGACGAGCAGTACTTC
V: TRBV30
D: -
size: -
J: TRBJ2-7

CDR3: CASSPRTGTNGYTF
DNA: TGTGCCAGCAGCCCCCGGACAGGGACTAATGGCTACACCTTC
V: TRBV7-6
D: TRBD1
size: -
J: TRBJ1-2

CDR3: CASREARVNDRYETQYF
DNA: TGTGCCAGCCGAGAAGCCAGAGTTAATGACCGATACGAGACCCAGTACTTC
V: TRBV28
D: -
size: -
J: TRBJ2-5

CDR3: CASSHRGIRSYEQYF
DNA: TGTGCCAGCTCTCATAGGGGTATTAGATCCTACGAGCAGTACTTC
V: TRBV28
D: -
size: -
J: TRBJ2-7

CDR3: CASALGQGHEQYF
DNA: TGCGCCAGCGCTCTCGGGCAGGGTCACGAGCAGTACTTC
V: TRBV4-3
D: -
size: -
J: TRBJ2-7

CDR3: CASSLSFTGELFF
DNA: TGTGCCAGCAGCTTATCCTTTACCGGGGAGCTGTTTTTT
V: TRBV7-6
D: -
size: -
J: TRBJ2-2

CDR3: CASSLGLGPYGQYF
DNA: TGTGCCAGCAGTCTAGGACTGGGACCCTACGGGCAGTACTTC
V: TRBV11-2
D: -
size: -
J: TRBJ2-7

CDR3: CASSIAQISNQPQHF
DNA: TGTGCCAGTAGTATAGCGCAGATTTCGAATCAGCCCCAGCATTTT
V: TRBV19
D: -
size: -
J: TRBJ1-5

CDR3: CASSPPGGLARNEQFF
DNA: TGTGCCAGCAGCCCTCCTGGGGGACTAGCGCGTAATGAGCAGTTCTTC
V: TRBV9
D: TRBD2
size: medium-sized
J: TRBJ2-1

CDR3: CAQGGAGTYGYTF
DNA: TGTGCCCAAGGGGGGGCGGGGACTTATGGCTACACCTTC
V: TRBV2
D: -
size: -
J: TRBJ1-2

CDR3: CASTPTDPSNTEAFF
DNA: TGTGCCAGTACCCCGACAGACCCATCGAACACTGAAGCTTTCTTT
V: TRBV19
D: -
size: once
J: TRBJ1-1

CDR3: CASSQDYRGSSYNEQFF
DNA: TGTGCCAGCAGCCAAGATTATCGTGGGAGCTCCTACAATGAGCAGTTCTTC
V: TRBV14
D: -
size: once
J: TRBJ2-1

CDR3: CASSRAYEQYF
DNA: TGTGCCAGCAGCCGGGCCTACGAGCAGTACTTC
V: TRBV6-6
D: -
size: -
J: TRBJ2-7

CDR3: CASSPGQGNNEQFF
DNA: TGTGCCAGCAGCCCCGGACAGGGGAACAATGAGCAGTTCTTC
V: TRBV5-5
D: TRBD1
size: -
J: TRBJ2-1

CDR3: CASSLPDNSPLHF
DNA: TGTGCCAGCAGCTTGCCGGATAATTCACCCCTCCACTTT
V: TRBV5-6
D: -
size: -
J: TRBJ1-6

CDR3: CAFQDYFYEQYF
DNA: TGTGCCTTCCAGGACTACTTCTACGAGCAGTACTTC
V: TRBV30
D: -
size: -
J: TRBJ2-7

CDR3: CASSEQGGNTEAFF
DNA: TGTGCCAGCAGCGAACAGGGGGGGAACACTGAAGCTTTCTTT
V: TRBV9
D: TRBD1
size: -
J: TRBJ1-1

CDR3: CASSYPGRPYEQYF
DNA: TGCGCCAGCAGCTACCCGGGACGGCCCTACGAGCAGTACTTC
V: TRBV4-1
D: -
size: -
J: TRBJ2-7

CDR3: CASNLAGESSYNEQFF
DNA: TGTGCCAGCAACTTAGCGGGAGAAAGCTCCTACAATGAGCAGTTCTTC
V: TRBV7-9
D: TRBD2
size: -
J: TRBJ2-1

CDR3: CASSVGLGTGELFF
DNA: TGTGCCAGCAGCGTAGGGCTGGGGACCGGGGAGCTGTTTTTT
V: TRBV9
D: -
size: -
J: TRBJ2-2

CDR3: CASSFRPSGDNEQFF
DNA: TGTGCCAGCAGTTTCCGTCCTAGCGGGGATAATGAGCAGTTCTTC
V: TRBV7-6
D: TRBD2
size: -
J: TRBJ2-1

CDR3: CASSPTGAYEQYF
DNA: TGTGCCAGCTCACCCACAGGGGCCTACGAGCAGTACTTC
V: TRBV18
D: TRBD1
size: -
J: TRBJ2-7

CDR3: CASSQDRPKPARAGANVLTF
DNA: TGCGCCAGCAGCCAAGATCGTCCTAAGCCGGCACGGGCTGGGGCCAACGTCCTGACTTTC
V: TRBV4-3
D: -
size: -
J: TRBJ2-6

CDR3: CASSLRAGVGRRTEAFF
DNA: TGTGCCAGCAGCTTAAGGGCGGGTGTGGGACGTAGGACTGAAGCTTTCTTT
V: TRBV13
D: -
size: -
J: TRBJ1-1